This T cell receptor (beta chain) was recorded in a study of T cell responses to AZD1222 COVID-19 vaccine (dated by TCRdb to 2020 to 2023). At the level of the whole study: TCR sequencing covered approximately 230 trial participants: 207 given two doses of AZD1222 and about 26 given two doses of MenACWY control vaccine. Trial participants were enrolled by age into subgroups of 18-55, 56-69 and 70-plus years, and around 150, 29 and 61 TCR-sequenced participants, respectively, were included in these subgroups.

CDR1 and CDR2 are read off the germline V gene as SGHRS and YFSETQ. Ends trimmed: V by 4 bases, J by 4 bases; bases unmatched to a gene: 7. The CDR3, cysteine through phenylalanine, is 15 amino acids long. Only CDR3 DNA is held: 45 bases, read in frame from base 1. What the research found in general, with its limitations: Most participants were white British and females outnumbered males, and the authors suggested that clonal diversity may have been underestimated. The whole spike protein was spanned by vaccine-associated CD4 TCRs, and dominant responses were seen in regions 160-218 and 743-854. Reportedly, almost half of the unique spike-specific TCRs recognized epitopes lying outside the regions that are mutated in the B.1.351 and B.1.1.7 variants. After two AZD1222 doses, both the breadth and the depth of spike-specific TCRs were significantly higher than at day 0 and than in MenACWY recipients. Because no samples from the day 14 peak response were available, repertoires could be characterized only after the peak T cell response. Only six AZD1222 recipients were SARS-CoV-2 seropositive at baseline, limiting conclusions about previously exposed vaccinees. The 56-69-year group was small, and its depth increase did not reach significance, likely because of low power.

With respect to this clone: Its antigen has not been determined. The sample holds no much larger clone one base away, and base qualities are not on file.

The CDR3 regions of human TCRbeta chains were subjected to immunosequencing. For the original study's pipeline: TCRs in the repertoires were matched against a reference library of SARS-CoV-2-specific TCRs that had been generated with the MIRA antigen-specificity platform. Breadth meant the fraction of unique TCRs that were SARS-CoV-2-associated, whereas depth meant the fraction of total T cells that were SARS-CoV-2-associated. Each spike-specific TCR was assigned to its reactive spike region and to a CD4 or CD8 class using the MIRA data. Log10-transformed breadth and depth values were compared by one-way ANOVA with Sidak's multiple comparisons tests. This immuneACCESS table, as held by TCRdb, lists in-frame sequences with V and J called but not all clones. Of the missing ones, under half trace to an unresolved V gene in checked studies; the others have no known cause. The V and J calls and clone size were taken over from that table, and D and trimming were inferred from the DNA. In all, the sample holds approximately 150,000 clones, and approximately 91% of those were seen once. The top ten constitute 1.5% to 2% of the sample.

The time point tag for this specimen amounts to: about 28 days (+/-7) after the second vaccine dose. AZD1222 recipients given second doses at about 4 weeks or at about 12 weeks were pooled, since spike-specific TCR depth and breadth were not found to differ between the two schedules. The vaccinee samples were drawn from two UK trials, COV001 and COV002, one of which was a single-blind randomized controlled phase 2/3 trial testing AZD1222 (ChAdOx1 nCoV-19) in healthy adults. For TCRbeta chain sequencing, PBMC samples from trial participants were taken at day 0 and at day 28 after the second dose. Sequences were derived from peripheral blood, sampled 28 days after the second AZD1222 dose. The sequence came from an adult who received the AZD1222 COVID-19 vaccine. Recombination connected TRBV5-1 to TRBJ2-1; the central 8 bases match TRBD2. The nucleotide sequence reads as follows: TGCGCCAGCAGCGCAGCGGGGGCGGGGTACAATGAGCAGTTCTTC. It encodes CASSAAGAGYNEQFF.